This record concerns one T cell receptor (beta chain) sequence. Its recognized antigen is unknown. No base quality values were provided; no much bigger clone lies one nucleotide off. This sample was taken from a study of blood T cell repertoires in COVID-19 (dated by TCRdb to about 2020). General notes on the study: Samples covering the acute and convalescent phases of COVID-19 were provided by collaborators in the United States, Italy and Spain. The dataset comprised deeply sampled blood TCRbeta repertoires from subjects exposed to, actively infected with, or recovered from COVID-19. The repertoires were released in a freely available public database intended as a resource for research on the immune response to SARS-CoV-2. The prospective study material was composed of cDNA or gDNA derived from T cells, B-cell-depleted T cells, or PBMCs. The samples were drawn from two sources: the first 160 participants of the ongoing ImmuneRACE study, and fewer than 1,500 subjects contributed by 6 global collaborators. Where HLA class I and class II types were available, the types were taken from metadata supplied by the sample provider, not from assay-based typing. The sample metadata nearly always contained a de-identified subject ID, COVID-19 status, age in years and sex. Beyond this particular receptor, the publication reports: Clinical and demographic metadata were provided uncurated, with the amount varying by source and participant.

TCRbeta CDR3 regions were amplified from genomic DNA by means of the immunoSEQ Assay, a bias-controlled multiplex PCR. Per the authors' processing: The number of nucleated cells in each sample was estimated from the amplification of reference gene primers within the assay. Sequence reads were collapsed and filtered to measure the absolute abundance of every unique TCRbeta CDR3 rearrangement. For each sample, productive Simpson clonality was calculated as the square root of Simpson's diversity index over productive rearrangements. Entries here come from immuneACCESS through TCRdb and include only in-frame sequences with V and J called. Some clones fail to appear in such tables; in the studies checked, an unresolved V gene covers under half of the shortfall, and the cause of the remainder is unknown. Clonal size and the V and J genes are those of that table, whereas D and trimming came from the DNA. The sample data list 120,000 or so clones, and 82% of these were observed just once. The ten largest clones take up approximately 4.5% of the sample.

Each collaborating institution followed its own protocols to collect whole blood in K2EDTA tubes. For TCRbeta analysis, collaborators shipped samples in one of three forms: frozen whole blood, isolated PBMCs, or DNA extracted from either of those sample types. The sequence was obtained from a woman between 65 and 79 years old with acute or convalescent COVID-19. The sample consisted of peripheral blood.

The DNA reads TGTGCCAGCAGCTTAGCGAGGGCCCAACTGAACCAGCCCCAGCATTTT. Its coded protein is CASSLARAQLNQPQHF. The chain uses TRBV7-8 and TRBJ1-5; too little of a D gene remains to name it. Trimming at the junction amounts to 0 bases on V and 7 bases on J, and the germline ends lie 16 bases apart. Sequences SGHVS (CDR1) and FQNEAQ (CDR2) are obtained from the germline V gene. From the cysteine through the phenylalanine, the CDR3 covers 16 amino acids. Only the CDR3 portion is preserved as DNA: 48 bases, with reading frame beginning at the first base.